The clone carrying this T cell receptor beta chain was picked up a small number of times. As yet, its antigen is unknown. The source of the sample is a study of T cells after yellow fever vaccination. Study results and caveats: The CD4 compartment and the CD8 compartment contained a small share of clonotypes in common. Contamination by abundant bulk-population clonotypes could be present in FACS-sorted repertoires.

The CDR3 has 13 residues. Trimming stripped 2 bases from V and 10 bases from J, with 12 bases between. MiXCR, run by TCRdb on the 5' RACE reads, gives a single entry per CDR3 protein. The sample yields around 500,000 distinct CDR3 sequences, 21% seen once. The rearrangement uses TRBV12-3 or TRBV12-4 and TRBJ2-1, with D possibly called TRBD1 or TRBD2 (5 bases each). The source of this sequence is a man in his late teens or twenties who received the YFV17D yellow fever vaccine. The specimen was PBMCs, collected approximately 22 days after the first yellow fever vaccination. Here the CDR3 reads CASSLRSGTEQFF. The CDR3 DNA is TGTGCCAGCAGTTTAAGGTCAGGGACGGAGCAGTTCTTC.